The table lists the clone carrying this T cell receptor beta chain with many counts. The data are from a study of glioma-infiltrating T cells. The CDR3 runs 16 residues. V dropped 1 base and J dropped 4; count of bases not matched to a gene: 5. The germline V gene encodes CDR1 MGHRA and CDR2 YSYEKL. TCR alpha and beta CDR3 regions were amplified from RNA using iRepertoire nested multiplex PCR. Input was about 95-400 ng of tissue mRNA or PBMC total RNA. TCRdb reanalysed the multiplex PCR reads using MiXCR and keeps one entry per CDR3 protein. The data hold some 190,000 distinct CDR3 sequences, with over 25% observed a single time.

This TCR was sampled from a human donor with low-grade glioma or glioblastoma, undergoing nonglioma brain surgery, or in good health (not recorded which). V and J are TRBV4-1 and TRBJ2-1; TRBD2 matches 9 bases. The specimen was glioma tissue, nonneoplastic brain tissue, or PBMCs (not recorded which). CDR3 protein: CASSQGGLADYNEQFF. CDR3 nucleotides: TGCGCCAGCAGCCAAGGGGGACTAGCAGATTACAATGAGCAGTTCTTC.